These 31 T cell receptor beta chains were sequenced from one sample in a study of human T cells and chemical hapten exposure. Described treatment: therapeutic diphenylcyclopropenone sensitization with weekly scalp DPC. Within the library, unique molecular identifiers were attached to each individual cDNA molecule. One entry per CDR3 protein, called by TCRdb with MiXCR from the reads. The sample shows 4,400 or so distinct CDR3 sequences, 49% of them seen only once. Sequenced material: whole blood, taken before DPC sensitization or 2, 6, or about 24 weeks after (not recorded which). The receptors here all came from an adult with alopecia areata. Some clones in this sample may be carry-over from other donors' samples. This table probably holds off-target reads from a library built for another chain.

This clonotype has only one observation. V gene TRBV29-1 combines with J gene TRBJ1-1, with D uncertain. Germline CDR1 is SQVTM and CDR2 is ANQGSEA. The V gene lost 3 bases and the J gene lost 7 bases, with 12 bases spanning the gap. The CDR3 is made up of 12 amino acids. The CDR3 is CSVERAGNEAFF. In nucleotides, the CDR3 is TGCAGCGTTGAGAGAGCGGGGAATGAAGCTTTCTTT. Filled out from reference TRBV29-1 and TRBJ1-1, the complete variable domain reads SAVISQKPSRDICQRGTSLTIQCQVDSQVTMMFWYRQQPGQSLTLIATANQGSEATYESGFVIDKFPISRPNLTFSTLTVSNMSPEDSSIYLCSVERAGNEAFFGQGTRLTVV.

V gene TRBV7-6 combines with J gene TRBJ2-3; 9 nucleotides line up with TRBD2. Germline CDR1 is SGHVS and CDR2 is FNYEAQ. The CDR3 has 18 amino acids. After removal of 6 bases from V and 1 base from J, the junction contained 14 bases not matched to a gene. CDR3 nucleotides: TGTGCCAGCAGTCACCCCCCAGTTAGCGGGAGAGGCACAGATACGCAGTATTTT. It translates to CASSHPPVSGRGTDTQYF.

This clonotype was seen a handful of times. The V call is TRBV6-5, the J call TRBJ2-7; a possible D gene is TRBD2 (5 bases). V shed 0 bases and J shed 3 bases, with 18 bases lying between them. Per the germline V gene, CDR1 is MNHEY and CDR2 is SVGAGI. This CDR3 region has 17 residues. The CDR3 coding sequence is TGTGCCAGCAGTTACTCTCTTGCTGGGAGCCGCGGCTACGAGCAGTACTTC. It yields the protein CASSYSLAGSRGYEQYF.

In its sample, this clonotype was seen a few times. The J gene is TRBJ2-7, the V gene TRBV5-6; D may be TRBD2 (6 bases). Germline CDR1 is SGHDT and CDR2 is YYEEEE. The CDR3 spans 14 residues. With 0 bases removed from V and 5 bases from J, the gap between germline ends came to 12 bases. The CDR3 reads CASSLDRRVHEQYF. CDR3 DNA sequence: TGTGCCAGCAGCTTGGACAGGAGGGTCCACGAGCAGTACTTC.

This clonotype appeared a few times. CDR3 region: CASSSITTGGWETQYF. In DNA form, the CDR3 reads TGTGCCAGCAGTTCCATAACGACAGGGGGCTGGGAGACCCAGTACTTC. The V call is TRBV27, the J call TRBJ2-5; TRBD1 matches at 10 bases. This CDR3 is built from 16 residues. Germline CDR1 and CDR2: MNHEY and SMNVEV (reference sequence). After removal of 4 bases from V and 5 bases from J, the junction contained 10 bases not matched to a gene.

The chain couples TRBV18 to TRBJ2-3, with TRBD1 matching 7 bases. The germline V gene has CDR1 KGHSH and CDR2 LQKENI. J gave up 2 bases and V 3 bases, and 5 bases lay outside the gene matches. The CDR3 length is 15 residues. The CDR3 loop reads CASSPQTGPTDTQYF. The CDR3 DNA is TGTGCCAGCTCACCTCAGACAGGGCCCACAGATACGCAGTATTTT.

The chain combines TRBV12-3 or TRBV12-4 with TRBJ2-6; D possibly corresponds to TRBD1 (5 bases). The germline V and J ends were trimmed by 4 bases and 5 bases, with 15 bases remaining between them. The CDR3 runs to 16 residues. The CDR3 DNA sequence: TGTGCCAGCAGTTCCTCCGGACAAGTCCGGGCCAACGTCCTGACTTTC. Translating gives CASSSSGQVRANVLTF.

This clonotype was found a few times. This CDR3 reads CASRPGLSTGELFF. CDR3 coding DNA: TGTGCCAGCAGACCAGGGTTAAGCACCGGGGAGCTGTTTTTT. This sequence joins TRBV25-1 and TRBJ2-2; tentatively, D is TRBD1 (5 bases). Germline CDR1 is MGHDK and CDR2 is SYGVNS. The CDR3 has 14 amino acids. Between the trimmed V and J ends, which lost 6 bases and 4 bases, there was a span of 12 bases.

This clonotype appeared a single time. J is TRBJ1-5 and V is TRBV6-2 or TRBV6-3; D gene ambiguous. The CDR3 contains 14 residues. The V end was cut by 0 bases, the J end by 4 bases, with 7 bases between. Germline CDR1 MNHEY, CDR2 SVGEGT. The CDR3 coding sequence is TGTGCCAGCAGTTACTCGAGCGGTAATCAGCCCCAGCATTTT. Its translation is CASSYSSGNQPQHF.

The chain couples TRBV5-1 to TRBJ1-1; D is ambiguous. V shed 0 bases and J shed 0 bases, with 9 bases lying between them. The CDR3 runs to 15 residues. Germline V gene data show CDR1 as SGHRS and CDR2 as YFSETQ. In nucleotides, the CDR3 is TGCGCCAGCAGCTTGGGGAGGGCGTTGAACACTGAAGCTTTCTTT. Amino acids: CASSLGRALNTEAFF.

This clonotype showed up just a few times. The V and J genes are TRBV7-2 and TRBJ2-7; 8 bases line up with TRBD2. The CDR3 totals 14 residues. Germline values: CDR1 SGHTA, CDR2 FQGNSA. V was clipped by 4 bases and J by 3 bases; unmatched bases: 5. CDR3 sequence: CASSSAGVNYEQYF. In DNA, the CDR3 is TGTGCCAGCAGCTCAGCGGGGGTGAACTACGAGCAGTACTTC.

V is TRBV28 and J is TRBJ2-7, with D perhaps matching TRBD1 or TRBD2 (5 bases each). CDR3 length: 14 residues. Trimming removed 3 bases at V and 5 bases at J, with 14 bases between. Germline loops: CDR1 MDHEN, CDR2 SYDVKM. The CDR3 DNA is TGTGCCAGCAGTTTTATCGGGGCCTCGGACGAGCAGTACTTC. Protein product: CASSFIGASDEQYF.

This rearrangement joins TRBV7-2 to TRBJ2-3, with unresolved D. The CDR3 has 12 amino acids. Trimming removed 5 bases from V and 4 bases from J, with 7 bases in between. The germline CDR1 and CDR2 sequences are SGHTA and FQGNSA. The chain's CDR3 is CASSPSSDTQYF. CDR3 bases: TGTGCCAGCAGCCCCAGTTCAGATACGCAGTATTTT.

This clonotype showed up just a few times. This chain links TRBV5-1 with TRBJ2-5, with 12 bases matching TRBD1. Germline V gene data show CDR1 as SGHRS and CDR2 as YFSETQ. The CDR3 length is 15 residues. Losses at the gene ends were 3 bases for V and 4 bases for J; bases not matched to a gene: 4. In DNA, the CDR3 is TGCGCCAGCAGCTCCCCGGGACAGGGGGCAGAGACCCAGTACTTC. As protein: CASSSPGQGAETQYF. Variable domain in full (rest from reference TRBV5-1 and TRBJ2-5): KAGVTQTPRYLIKTRGQQVTLSCSPISGHRSVSWYQQTPGQGLQFLFEYFSETQRNKGNFPGRFSGRQFSNSRSEMNVSTLELGDSALYLCASSSPGQGAETQYFGPGTRLLVL.

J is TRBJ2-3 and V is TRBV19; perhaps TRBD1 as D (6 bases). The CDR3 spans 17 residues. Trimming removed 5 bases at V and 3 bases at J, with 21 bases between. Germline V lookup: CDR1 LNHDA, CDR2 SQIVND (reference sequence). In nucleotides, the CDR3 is TGTGCCAGTAGTGTAATGTCCGGACAGTCAAGAACAGATACGCAGTATTTT. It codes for CASSVMSGQSRTDTQYF.

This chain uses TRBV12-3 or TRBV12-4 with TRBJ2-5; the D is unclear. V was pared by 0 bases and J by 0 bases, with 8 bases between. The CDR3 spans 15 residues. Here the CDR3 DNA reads TGTGCCAGCAGTTTAGCGGGCGGTTACCAAGAGACCCAGTACTTC. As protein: CASSLAGGYQETQYF.

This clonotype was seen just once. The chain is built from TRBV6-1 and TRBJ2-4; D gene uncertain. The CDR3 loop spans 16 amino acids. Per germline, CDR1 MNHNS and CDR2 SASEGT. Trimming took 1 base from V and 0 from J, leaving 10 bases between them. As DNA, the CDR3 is TGTGCCAGCAGTGAAGAGCTCCTCCTAGCCAAAAACATTCAGTACTTC. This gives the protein CASSEELLLAKNIQYF.

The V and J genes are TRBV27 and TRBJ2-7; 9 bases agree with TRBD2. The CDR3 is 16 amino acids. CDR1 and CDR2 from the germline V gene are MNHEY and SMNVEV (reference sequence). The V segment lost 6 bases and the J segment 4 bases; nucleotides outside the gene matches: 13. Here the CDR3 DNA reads TGTGCCAGCAGCCAGAAGGGGGGACTAGCTGTATACGAGCAGTACTTC. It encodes CASSQKGGLAVYEQYF.

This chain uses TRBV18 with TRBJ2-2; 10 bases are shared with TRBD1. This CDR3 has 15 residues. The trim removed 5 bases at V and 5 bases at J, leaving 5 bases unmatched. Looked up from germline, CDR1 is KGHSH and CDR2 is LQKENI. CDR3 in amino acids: CASSSGQGKTGELFF. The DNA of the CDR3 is TGTGCCAGCTCATCGGGACAGGGGAAAACCGGGGAGCTGTTTTTT.

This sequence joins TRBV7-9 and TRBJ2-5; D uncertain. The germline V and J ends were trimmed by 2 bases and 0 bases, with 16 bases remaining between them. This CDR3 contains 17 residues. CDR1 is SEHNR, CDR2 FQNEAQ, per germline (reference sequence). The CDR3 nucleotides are TGTGCCAGCAGCTTAACTGCAGGAGCCTTGTACCAAGAGACCCAGTACTTC. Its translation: CASSLTAGALYQETQYF.

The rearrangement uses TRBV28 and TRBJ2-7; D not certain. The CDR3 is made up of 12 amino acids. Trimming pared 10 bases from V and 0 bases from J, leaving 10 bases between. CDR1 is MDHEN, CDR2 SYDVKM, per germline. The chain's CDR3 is CATRKTSYEQYF. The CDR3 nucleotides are TGTGCCACCCGTAAGACCTCCTACGAGCAGTACTTC. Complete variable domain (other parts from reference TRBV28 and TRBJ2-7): DVKVTQSSRYLVKRTGEKVFLECVQDMDHENMFWYRQDPGLGLRLIYFSYDVKMKEKGDIPEGYSVSREKKERFSLILESASTNQTSMYLCATRKTSYEQYFGPGTRLTVT.

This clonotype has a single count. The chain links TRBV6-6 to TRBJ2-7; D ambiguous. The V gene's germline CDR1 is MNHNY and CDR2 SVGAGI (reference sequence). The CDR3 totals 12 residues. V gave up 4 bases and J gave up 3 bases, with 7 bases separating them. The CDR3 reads CASSSILYEQYF. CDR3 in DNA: TGTGCCAGCAGTTCCATCCTCTACGAGCAGTACTTC.

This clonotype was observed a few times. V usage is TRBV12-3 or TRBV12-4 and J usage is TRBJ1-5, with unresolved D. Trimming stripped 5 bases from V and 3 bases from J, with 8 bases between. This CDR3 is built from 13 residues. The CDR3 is CASSKAANQPQHF. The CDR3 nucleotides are TGTGCCAGCAGTAAGGCGGCCAATCAGCCCCAGCATTTT.

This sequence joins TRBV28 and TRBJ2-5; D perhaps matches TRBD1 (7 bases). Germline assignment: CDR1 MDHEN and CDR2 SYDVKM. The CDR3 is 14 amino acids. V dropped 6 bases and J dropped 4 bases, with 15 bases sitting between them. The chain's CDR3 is CASSPQGGLETQYF. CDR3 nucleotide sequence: TGTGCCAGCAGCCCCCAGGGGGGCCTAGAGACCCAGTACTTC.

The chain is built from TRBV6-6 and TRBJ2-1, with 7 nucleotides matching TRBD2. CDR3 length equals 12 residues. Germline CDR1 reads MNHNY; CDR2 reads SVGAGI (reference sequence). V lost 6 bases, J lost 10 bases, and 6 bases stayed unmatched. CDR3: CASRPSGGEQFF. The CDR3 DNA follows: TGTGCCAGCAGACCTAGCGGAGGGGAGCAGTTCTTC.

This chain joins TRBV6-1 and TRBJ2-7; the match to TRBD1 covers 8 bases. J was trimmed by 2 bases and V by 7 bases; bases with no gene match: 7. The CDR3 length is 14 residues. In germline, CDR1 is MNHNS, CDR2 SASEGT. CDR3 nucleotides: TGTGCCAGCAATCCGACAGGGGCCACCTACGAGCAGTACTTC. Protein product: CASNPTGATYEQYF.

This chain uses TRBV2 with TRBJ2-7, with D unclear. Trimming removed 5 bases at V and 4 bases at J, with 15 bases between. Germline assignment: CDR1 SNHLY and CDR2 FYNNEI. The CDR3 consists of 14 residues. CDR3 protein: CASSQRRAPYEQYF. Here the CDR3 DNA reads TGTGCCAGCAGTCAACGACGGGCCCCTTACGAGCAGTACTTC.

CDR3 region: CASSEALYVEQYF. CDR3 bases: TGTGCCAGCAGTGAAGCCCTATACGTGGAGCAGTACTTC. The rearrangement joins TRBV6-1 to TRBJ2-7; no reliable D call. Germline CDR1 reads MNHNS; CDR2 reads SASEGT. V was clipped by 0 bases and J by 7 bases, with 10 bases between them. The CDR3 length is 13 residues.

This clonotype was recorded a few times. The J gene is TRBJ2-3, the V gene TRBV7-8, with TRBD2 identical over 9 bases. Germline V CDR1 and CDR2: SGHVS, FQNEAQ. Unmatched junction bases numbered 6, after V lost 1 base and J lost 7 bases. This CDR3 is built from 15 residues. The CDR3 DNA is TGTGCCAGCAGCTTAGTTGCGGGAGGGAAGAATACGCAGTATTTT. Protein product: CASSLVAGGKNTQYF.

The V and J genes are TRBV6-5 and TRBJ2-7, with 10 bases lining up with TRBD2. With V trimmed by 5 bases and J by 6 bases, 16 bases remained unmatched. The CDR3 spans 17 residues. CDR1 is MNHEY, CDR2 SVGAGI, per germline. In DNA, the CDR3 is TGTGCCAGCAGTACGCTGGGTCTAGCGGGAGCAGTGGGCGAGCAGTACTTC. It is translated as CASSTLGLAGAVGEQYF.

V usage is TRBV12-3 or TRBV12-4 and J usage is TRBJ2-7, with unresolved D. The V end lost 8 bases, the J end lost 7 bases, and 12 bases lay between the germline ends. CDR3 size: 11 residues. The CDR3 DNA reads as TGTGCCAGCGGATTCCTCTGGGAGCAGTACTTC. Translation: CASGFLWEQYF.